This is a list of T cell receptor beta chains from one sample in a study of shared clonotypes between healthy human individuals. Using immunoSEQ multiplex PCR, the repertoire was profiled, and TCRdb retains in-frame clones only, with some absent. The sample has 660,000 or so clones, about 95% seen once. Sample: naive CD8+ T cells sorted from blood. These receptors were taken from a woman in her 30s in good health. Each CDR3 is given with its conserved first and last residue. Fields, in order: CDR3 DNA, CDR3 protein, clone size, J gene, V gene, D gene. D genes are given only for firm matches. A row's size may be missing; if present it is once, few, many or a size class.

cdr3_nt: TGTGCCAGCAGTTTAGGGTGGGCGAACACTGAAGCTTTCTTT
cdr3_aa: CASSLGWANTEAFF
clone_size: NA
j_call: TRBJ1-1
v_call: TRBV27
d_call: NA

cdr3_nt: TGCGCCAGCAGTGGACTAGCGGGAGAGATAGATACGCAGTATTTT
cdr3_aa: CASSGLAGEIDTQYF
clone_size: NA
j_call: TRBJ2-3
v_call: TRBV10-1
d_call: TRBD2

cdr3_nt: TGTGCCAGCAGCTTAGTCCCCGGACCGCAGCAGTTCTTC
cdr3_aa: CASSLVPGPQQFF
clone_size: once
j_call: TRBJ2-1
v_call: TRBV11-2
d_call: NA

cdr3_nt: TGTGCCTGTGTTCCCCGGGACTACTACGAGCAGTACTTC
cdr3_aa: CACVPRDYYEQYF
clone_size: NA
j_call: TRBJ2-7
v_call: TRBV30
d_call: TRBD2

cdr3_nt: TGTGCCAGCAGCTTAGGGCCTACTAGCGGAGCCGGTTTTGAGCAGTTCTTC
cdr3_aa: CASSLGPTSGAGFEQFF
clone_size: NA
j_call: TRBJ2-1
v_call: TRBV7-9
d_call: TRBD2

cdr3_nt: TGCGCCAGCAGCCTCCGAGGGGGCACAGGAGAGCAGTTCTTC
cdr3_aa: CASSLRGGTGEQFF
clone_size: NA
j_call: TRBJ2-1
v_call: TRBV4-1
d_call: TRBD1

cdr3_nt: TGTGCCAGCAGAGGGGACAGGGGCTACGAGCAGTACTTC
cdr3_aa: CASRGDRGYEQYF
clone_size: NA
j_call: TRBJ2-7
v_call: TRBV6-6
d_call: TRBD1

cdr3_nt: TGTGCCAGTCACGGATTCAACACCGGGGAGCTGTTTTTT
cdr3_aa: CASHGFNTGELFF
clone_size: NA
j_call: TRBJ2-2
v_call: TRBV28
d_call: NA

cdr3_nt: TGCGCCAGCAGCTCGGAGGGACGCCACACAGATACGCAGTATTTT
cdr3_aa: CASSSEGRHTDTQYF
clone_size: NA
j_call: TRBJ2-3
v_call: TRBV5-1
d_call: NA

cdr3_nt: TGTGCCAGCAGCGCGGGACTAGCGGGAGCGGTGACAGATACGCAGTATTTT
cdr3_aa: CASSAGLAGAVTDTQYF
clone_size: NA
j_call: TRBJ2-3
v_call: TRBV7-9
d_call: TRBD2

cdr3_nt: TGCAGCGTTGTCTTCCAGACAGCGTACGAGCAGTACTTC
cdr3_aa: CSVVFQTAYEQYF
clone_size: once
j_call: TRBJ2-7
v_call: TRBV29-1
d_call: NA

cdr3_nt: TGCGCCAGCAGGGAAGTAATACAAGAGACCCAGTACTTC
cdr3_aa: CASREVIQETQYF
clone_size: NA
j_call: TRBJ2-5
v_call: TRBV10-2
d_call: NA

cdr3_nt: TGTGCCAGCAGTTTCCGGACGGTGAACACTGAAGCTTTCTTT
cdr3_aa: CASSFRTVNTEAFF
clone_size: NA
j_call: TRBJ1-1
v_call: TRBV28
d_call: NA

cdr3_nt: TGTGCCAGCAGCTTAAGCGGGCAAGAGACCCAGTACTTC
cdr3_aa: CASSLSGQETQYF
clone_size: once
j_call: TRBJ2-5
v_call: TRBV5-8
d_call: NA

cdr3_nt: TGTGCCAGCAGGACTACAGGGGACACTGAAGCTTTCTTT
cdr3_aa: CASRTTGDTEAFF
clone_size: NA
j_call: TRBJ1-1
v_call: TRBV25-1
d_call: TRBD1

cdr3_nt: TGCGCCAGCAGCTTTACAGGCTACGAGCAGTACTTC
cdr3_aa: CASSFTGYEQYF
clone_size: once
j_call: TRBJ2-7
v_call: TRBV5-1
d_call: NA

cdr3_nt: TGTGCCAGCAGTCCAACTAGCGGCGGGGCCATGATCTCCTACAATGAGCAGTTCTTC
cdr3_aa: CASSPTSGGAMISYNEQFF
clone_size: NA
j_call: TRBJ2-1
v_call: TRBV28
d_call: TRBD2

cdr3_nt: TGTGCCAGCAGTTTTACCCCACCGACGGGAGAAAAACTGTTTTTT
cdr3_aa: CASSFTPPTGEKLFF
clone_size: NA
j_call: TRBJ1-4
v_call: TRBV27
d_call: NA

cdr3_nt: TGTGCCAGCAGTCAAGGACAGGGAGGGGAGCAGTACTTC
cdr3_aa: CASSQGQGGEQYF
clone_size: NA
j_call: TRBJ2-7
v_call: TRBV27
d_call: NA

cdr3_nt: TGCGCCAGCAGCCAAGTAAGGGGCCCCCTTTCACCCCTCCACTTT
cdr3_aa: CASSQVRGPLSPLHF
clone_size: once
j_call: TRBJ1-6
v_call: TRBV4-1
d_call: NA

cdr3_nt: TGTGCCAGCAGCTTTACTCGGGGCACAGATACGCAGTATTTT
cdr3_aa: CASSFTRGTDTQYF
clone_size: once
j_call: TRBJ2-3
v_call: TRBV11-2
d_call: NA

cdr3_nt: TGTGCCAGCAGCCCCTTCCTAGCGGGAGGGGACGGCATTCAGTACTTC
cdr3_aa: CASSPFLAGGDGIQYF
clone_size: NA
j_call: TRBJ2-4
v_call: TRBV7-6
d_call: TRBD2

cdr3_nt: TGTGCCAGCAGCAAATTTGAAGGGCCCTCTGGAAACACCATATATTTT
cdr3_aa: CASSKFEGPSGNTIYF
clone_size: NA
j_call: TRBJ1-3
v_call: TRBV21-1
d_call: NA

cdr3_nt: TGTGCCAGCAGTCTAAGGACTGACCCAGAAGCTTTCTTT
cdr3_aa: CASSLRTDPEAFF
clone_size: once
j_call: TRBJ1-1
v_call: TRBV28
d_call: NA

cdr3_nt: TGTGCCAGTACCCTAGCGGAACGAGACAATGAGCAGTTCTTC
cdr3_aa: CASTLAERDNEQFF
clone_size: once
j_call: TRBJ2-1
v_call: TRBV11-2
d_call: TRBD2

cdr3_nt: TGTGCCAGCAGCTTAACTGAGGGTGAAAAACTGTTTTTT
cdr3_aa: CASSLTEGEKLFF
clone_size: NA
j_call: TRBJ1-4
v_call: TRBV7-9
d_call: NA

cdr3_nt: TGTGCCAGCAGAGAACCAGGGGATGAGCAGTTCTTC
cdr3_aa: CASREPGDEQFF
clone_size: NA
j_call: TRBJ2-1
v_call: TRBV13
d_call: NA

cdr3_nt: TGTGCCAGCAGCTTGTCGATAGCGGGACTGGACGGGGAGCTGTTTTTT
cdr3_aa: CASSLSIAGLDGELFF
clone_size: NA
j_call: TRBJ2-2
v_call: TRBV5-4
d_call: TRBD2

cdr3_nt: TGTGCCAGCAGTGATCAGGGCGATCAGCCCCAGCATTTT
cdr3_aa: CASSDQGDQPQHF
clone_size: NA
j_call: TRBJ1-5
v_call: TRBV25-1
d_call: NA

cdr3_nt: TGTGCCAGCAGTTCTGAGGTAGCGGGAGGTACCTACAATGAGCAGTTCTTC
cdr3_aa: CASSSEVAGGTYNEQFF
clone_size: NA
j_call: TRBJ2-1
v_call: TRBV28
d_call: TRBD2

cdr3_nt: TGTGCCAGCAGTGGGCACAGAATCTACGAGCAGTACTTC
cdr3_aa: CASSGHRIYEQYF
clone_size: NA
j_call: TRBJ2-7
v_call: TRBV6-1
d_call: NA

cdr3_nt: TGTGCCAGCAGTTTGGGGATAGCGAGAGCCTACGAGCAGTACTTC
cdr3_aa: CASSLGIARAYEQYF
clone_size: NA
j_call: TRBJ2-7
v_call: TRBV28
d_call: NA

cdr3_nt: TGTGCCAGCAGCTCAAGGACCTCCAACTATGGCTACACCTTC
cdr3_aa: CASSSRTSNYGYTF
clone_size: NA
j_call: TRBJ1-2
v_call: TRBV13
d_call: NA

cdr3_nt: TGTGCCAGCAGTCCGGGGACCGACTGGGGCAATCAGCCCCAGCATTTT
cdr3_aa: CASSPGTDWGNQPQHF
clone_size: NA
j_call: TRBJ1-5
v_call: TRBV27
d_call: NA

cdr3_nt: TGTGCCAGCAGCCGGATCGGGGCCTACAATGAGCAGTTCTTC
cdr3_aa: CASSRIGAYNEQFF
clone_size: NA
j_call: TRBJ2-1
v_call: TRBV7-8
d_call: NA

cdr3_nt: TGTGCCACCAGCAGAGAGTTCGAAGGGGTTCGCGAGCAGTACTTC
cdr3_aa: CATSREFEGVREQYF
clone_size: NA
j_call: TRBJ2-7
v_call: TRBV15
d_call: NA

cdr3_nt: TGTGCCAGCAGCTACTCCAATCAGCCCCAGCATTTT
cdr3_aa: CASSYSNQPQHF
clone_size: NA
j_call: TRBJ1-5
v_call: TRBV7-9
d_call: NA

cdr3_nt: TGTGCCAGCAGCACCTCGTGGGGAAGCACTGAAGCTTTCTTT
cdr3_aa: CASSTSWGSTEAFF
clone_size: NA
j_call: TRBJ1-1
v_call: TRBV9
d_call: NA